The sequence of this TCR beta chain was determined in a study of blood T cell repertoires in COVID-19. Looking at the study overall: Samples of COVID-19 (acute and convalescent) were obtained from the United States, Italy and Spain. In each case, the material was cDNA or gDNA derived from T cells, B-cell-depleted T cells, or PBMCs.

CDR1 SGHDN and CDR2 FVKESK come from the germline V gene. Trimming shortened V by 4 bases and J by 8 bases, and 17 bases separated the two germline ends. There are 14 residues in the CDR3. The Seattle patients, enrolled during active infection, were followed longitudinally. This clone was detected a few times. In the original workflow: Using reference gene primer amplification, nucleated cell counts were estimated. Data came from immunoSEQ multiplex PCR; TCRdb stores just in-frame clones and leaves some out. V, J and clone size are those of that table, while D and trimming were read from the DNA. This table has around 230,000 clones, roughly 85% appearing once.

The chain joins TRBV14 to TRBJ1-2, with TRBD1 as a possible D gene (5 bases). The sequence came from a man aged 50 to 59 with COVID-19, enrolled during active disease. Sample: peripheral blood. CDR3 coding DNA: TGTGCCAGCAGCCCCGAGCGGGGGTTAGGAGGCTACACCTTC. It codes for CASSPERGLGGYTF.